The entry below gives a single T cell receptor beta chain sequence along with its context. The entry originates in a study of blood T cell repertoires in COVID-19. Overall study context: T cells, B-cell-depleted T cells, or PBMCs provided the cDNA or gDNA that served as material.

Produced via immunoSEQ multiplex PCR; TCRdb's table is partial and in-frame only. In the table there are 90,000 to 150,000 clones, approximately 77% of which are singletons. Per germline, CDR1 MGHRA and CDR2 YSYEKL. This CDR3 is built from 15 residues. Trimming took 2 bases from V and 4 from J; bases not matched to a gene: 3. This sequence was found in a human donor in a cohort sampled during active COVID-19. The specimen was peripheral blood. This chain uses TRBV4-1 with TRBJ1-5, with 9 bases matching TRBD1. The CDR3 spells CASSQTGTGNQPQHF. CDR3 DNA sequence: TGCGCCAGCAGCCAAACCGGGACAGGGAATCAGCCCCAGCATTTT.